The sequence of this T cell receptor beta chain was determined in a study of CD8 T cells in Susac syndrome. Sequencing targeted TCR beta in T cells from blood (CD8+ and CD4+). RNA in amounts of roughly 0.45 to 1 ug was reverse transcribed with random hexamers. TCRdb itself ran the immunoSEQ multiplex PCR reads through MiXCR, one entry per CDR3 protein. The table has around 81,000 distinct CDR3 sequences, 94% seen once. Sequenced: CD8+ T cells from PBMCs. The clonotype comes from a human donor with Susac syndrome.

The CDR3 protein is CASSPLTSGGANGELFF. In DNA, the CDR3 is TGCGCCAGCAGCCCGCTAACTAGCGGGGGGGCGAACGGGGAGCTGTTTTTT. This rearrangement joins TRBV5-1 to TRBJ2-2; 13 bases fit TRBD2. From germline, CDR1 is SGHRS and CDR2 YFSETQ. V gave up 4 bases and J gave up 7 bases; unmatched junction bases: 10. This CDR3 is built from 17 residues.